This TCR beta chain was profiled in a study of cytomegalovirus exposure and HLA in healthy donors (dated by TCRdb to between 2016 and 2019). Study-level background: An earlier analysis of under 600 of the donors reported 276 Gb of sequence data and 100 million to 140 million unique TCR beta sequences from 150 million to 200 million T cells. An earlier analysis of more than 450 of the donors used high-throughput TCR beta sequencing to judge whether each TCR beta V gene segment behaved as functional or pseudogenic. Because of strong linkage in the cohort, roughly five DR-DQ haplotypes were treated as single units for association and clustering. HLA typing covered class I and class II loci at four-digit resolution. Along with the 666-subject first cohort, a separate validation cohort of about 110 different subjects was used. The study was designed to test whether signatures of past pathogen exposure could be identified by cataloging public T cell receptors. Typing coverage varied by locus: roughly 620-630 donors for A, B, C, DRB1 and DQB1; more than 500 for DQA1; about 570 for DPA1; 450 to 480 for DPB1. Donor age, sex, ethnicity and CMV serostatus were compiled alongside the repertoire data. Among about 370 genotyped donors of the cohort, an average of roughly 230,000 unique TCR beta nucleotide sequences was sequenced per donor, of which 15% to 20% were non-productive. High-throughput TCR immunosequencing, statistical association of individual TCRs with disease status, and machine learning were combined to predict cytomegalovirus infection status. Using immunosequencing, the study profiled T cell repertoires from 666 subjects and related those repertoires to cytomegalovirus serostatus. Among the roughly 390 genotyped donors, approximately 77% belonged to the genetic ancestry cluster associated with self-reported Caucasian donors. To study patterns of TCR occurrence, a later analysis re-analyzed previously published TCR beta repertoires from 650 to 750 donors and added high-resolution HLA genotyping. The later analysis used no new phenotypic data to find candidate immune exposures, relying instead on TCR beta sequences and their occurrence across donors. A later genetic analysis used genome-wide SNP genotypes for about 55% of the 666 donors, treating that subset as a discovery cohort. Every discovery cohort repertoire had been produced on one sequencing platform. An early release covering 550 to 700 HLA-typed donors comprised 250 to 350 gigabases of sequencing data and around 85 million unique TCR sequences.

The receptor library was made with the immunoSEQ multiplex PCR assay. For the multiplex PCR, a mixture combining 60 forward primers for TCR Vbeta segments and 13 reverse primers for TCR Jbeta segments was used. The CDR3 region of rearranged TCR beta genes was amplified from genomic DNA with a multiplex PCR assay. The amplified TCR beta libraries were sequenced on the Illumina HiSeq System as 87-base-pair reads. Concerning the study's data processing: A later analysis counted about 76 million unique TCR beta chains across the 650 to 700 repertoires, and 9.5 million to 11 million of these chains were shared by at least two donors. Raw reads were error-corrected and collapsed into unique sequences with a nearest-neighbor algorithm that merged closely related sequences to remove PCR and sequencing errors. To assign V, D and J gene segments, CDR3 sequences were aligned to IMGT reference sequences. For a sequence to be retained, at least a six-nucleotide match to both a V gene segment and a J gene segment was required. Rearrangements were called productive when the CDR3 lacked stop codons and stayed in frame with V and J; all others were non-productive. Following IMGT convention, CDR3 was defined as the stretch from the second conserved V-encoded cysteine to the conserved J-encoded phenylalanine. Sequences without an unambiguous match to a single V gene segment were excluded from the earlier analysis of almost 600 of the donors. In an earlier analysis of more than 500 of the donors, a V segment was called functional when productive rearrangements were above 56.7%, and segregating when the standard deviation between donors exceeded 5%. A statistical classification framework was built for diagnosing cytomegalovirus status from the catalog of TCR beta chain sequences. V and J gene assignment, in a later analysis, came from comparing TCR nucleotide sequences with IMGT/GENE-DB human TR gene sequences. A later analysis assigned CDR3 sequences and most-parsimonious VDJ recombination scenarios with the TCRdist pipeline. In a later analysis, each TCR beta chain was defined by its CDR3 amino acid sequence together with its V-gene family, and reads without a unique V-gene family were excluded. To address suspected cross-contamination and a sequencing artifact, a later analysis removed approximately 600 highly shared, low-generation-probability nucleotide sequences. For each public chain, a later analysis derived a clonal expansion index from normalized ranks of inferred template counts within each repertoire. Generation probabilities in a later analysis came from a VDJ recombination model fitted to out-of-frame rearrangements, and those results were checked against IGoR. Hypergeometric tests were used in a later analysis to score TCR-TCR, TCR-HLA and TCR-CMV co-occurrence, with a repertoire-size bias correction applied to the TCR pairs. In a later analysis, false discovery rates were estimated by permuting HLA or CMV assignments 20 times. A later analysis grouped co-occurring TCRs with DBSCAN, adding TCRdist sequence similarity when clustering within HLA-allele-positive subsets. Co-occurrence clustering excluded repertoires with fewer than 30,000 or more than 120,000 public chains, plus five with anomalous nucleotide sharing. What TCRdb holds here is the immuneACCESS table cut down to in-frame rearrangements. Part of the clones is not present; checked against another copy, under half of the missing clones reflect an unresolved V gene, and the others are unexplained. That table gives V, J and clone size, and the DNA gave D and trimming. The table for this sample lists more than 100,000 clones; about 75% of them were counted only once. The top ten hold over 25% of the sample.

Study-level results and caveats: A later analysis found that most CMV-associated TCR beta chains appeared HLA-restricted, with HLA associations seemingly driven largely by CMV exposure. At a false discovery rate of 0.05, a later analysis linked 15,000 to 20,000 TCR beta sequences to specific HLA alleles. Across donors, most TCR sequences were observed very rarely, whereas some public TCRs were present in many individuals. Correlated functional status among segregating V segments might be attributable to linkage disequilibrium, but an unknown experimental factor could not be ruled out. Compared with equally common non-associated chains, HLA-associated TCR beta chains in a later analysis were more clonally expanded and had lower generation probabilities. In vitro tests confirmed that a few of the cytomegalovirus-associated TCR beta chains recognize cytomegalovirus antigens. An earlier analysis of approximately 540 of the donors showed that most TCR beta V segments appeared in productive rearrangements either about 87% or about 30% of the time, which broadly matched IMGT annotations. In a later analysis, the rate of TCR association differed among HLA loci, with DRB1 alleles having the most associated TCRs and HLA-C alleles having the fewest. In the study, about 150 TCR beta chains were listed as associated with cytomegalovirus. A cluster of highly shared sequence variants was judged likely to be a technical artifact of the sequencing pipeline. The cohort was sequenced for TCR beta chains only, and without alpha or paired-chain data the features that could be detected were limited. A later genetic analysis reported fewer N-insertions in productive TCRs among donors in an Asian-associated ancestry cluster than the approximately 700-donor mean. Because the 87-base-pair reads could not distinguish some IMGT-functional V segments, including TRBV6-2 and TRBV6-3, those segments were excluded. A later analysis reported that several top co-occurrence clusters appeared linked to parvovirus B19, influenza, CMV and Epstein-Barr virus. In both the original and validation cohorts, the classifier was reported to diagnose cytomegalovirus status with high specificity and sensitivity. The presence/absence analyses assumed that sequencing depth was roughly uniform across donors, and that assumption may not be true. A later genetic analysis associated a missense DCLRE1C variant with V-gene and J-gene trimming of TCR beta chains, and an independent cohort replicated the association. Because counts were too low, more than 15 rarely observed V segments, including chromosome 9 orphons, were left out of the earlier analysis of a few hundred of the donors. It was suggested by the authors that the approach could potentially be generalized to other disease states and immunological phenotypes. When HLA alleles, especially DR and DQ, strongly co-occurred, attributing TCR associations to individual alleles was difficult. A further reported finding was that TCR beta sequences accurately predicted the HLA-A and HLA-B alleles for most subjects in the first cohort. Because HLA typing was missing for some donors at each locus, association tests included only the typed subset. For the cohort, immune exposure information was limited to CMV serostatus.

To note about this clone: Its antigen specificity is not known. Per-base qualities were not stored, and no clone one base away is much larger.

The CDR3 covers 13 residues, taking in both the cysteine and the phenylalanine. Only the CDR3 region is kept as DNA, spanning 39 bases read in frame from base 1. For CDR1 and CDR2, the germline V gene (reference sequence) lists LNHNV and YYDKDF. V is pared back by 4 bases and J by 6 bases, with 12 bases lying between the germline termini. The cohort consisted of hundreds of healthy bone marrow donors. All cohort members were sampled while nominally healthy, although unrecorded immune exposures were likely present. The donor tested CMV seropositive, placing the donor among the 289 seropositive members of the cohort. A peripheral blood sample was collected from each donor, and TCR beta sequencing was performed on peripheral blood mononuclear cells. Genomic DNA was extracted from the blood cell samples with the Qiagen DNeasy Blood Extraction Kit.

Rearrangement joined TRBV15 to TRBJ1-2; the D gene is perhaps TRBD1, from 5 matching bases. This TCR derives from a man in his sixties in good health and CMV-seropositive. Material: PBMCs. The DNA sequence is as follows: TGTGCCACCAGCAATGCATACAGGCATGGCTACACCTTC. Its protein reads: CATSNAYRHGYTF.